These T cell receptor beta chains were read from a single sample in a study of T cell repertoires in cytomegalovirus infection. TCRdb re-called the reads with MiXCR, one entry per CDR3 protein. The repertoire consists of 680,000 or so distinct CDR3 sequences, with 35% to 45% occurring once and the leading ten covering around 2.8%. Sequenced sample: PBMCs. The receptors originated from a human donor in good health (CMV status not recorded). Some clones in this sample may be carry-over from other donors' samples. Both conserved end residues are part of each CDR3. The D gene is left open where the match is weak. Only some rows state a clone size, as once, few, many or a class for expanded clones.

j_call d_call v_call clone_size cdr3_nt cdr3_aa
TRBJ1-2 TRBD1 TRBV20-1 few TGCAGTGCTAAGACAGGGCCCCGGAATGGCTACACCTTC CSAKTGPRNGYTF
TRBJ2-5 TRBD2 TRBV28 few TGTGCCACTTTAGCGGGAGGTAGAGAGACCCAGTACTTC CATLAGGRETQYF
TRBJ1-6 - TRBV28 few TGTGCCAGCAGTTCTCAGCATTCACCCCTCCACTTT CASSSQHSPLHF
TRBJ1-2 TRBD1 TRBV3-1 - TGTGCCAGCAGCCAAGAAACTGGGACAGGGGAAGGCTACACCTTC CASSQETGTGEGYTF
TRBJ2-7 - TRBV5-1 few TGCGCCAGCAGCTTAGGTCGGCCCGCGACGGGAACGGGCGAGCAGTACTTC CASSLGRPATGTGEQYF
TRBJ1-5 TRBD1 TRBV6-1 - TGTGCCAGCAGCGGGACAGGGGCACAGCCCCAGCATTTT CASSGTGAQPQHF
TRBJ1-5 - TRBV7-2 - TGTGCCAGCAGCCCCAACACCTACAGGGTTCGTGGCTTGCATTTT CASSPNTYRVRGLHF
TRBJ2-4 TRBD1 TRBV27 few TGTGCCAGCAGTCTCTCCCGGACAGGGCGGGCCAAAAACATTCAGTACTTC CASSLSRTGRAKNIQYF
TRBJ2-7 - TRBV20-1 - TGCAGTGCTAGTCGGGGGGCCCTTTACTACGAGCAGTACTTC CSASRGALYYEQYF
TRBJ1-1 - TRBV7-6 few TGTGCCAGCAGTCCGGGACCGGTGGCTGAAGCTTTCTTT CASSPGPVAEAFF
TRBJ2-5 - TRBV6-1 - TGTGCCAGCAGTGATAGCTACCTAGAGACCCAGTACTTC CASSDSYLETQYF
TRBJ2-3 TRBD2 TRBV2 - TGTGCCAGCAGTCGGGCGGGGGAACGCACAGATACGCAGTATTTT CASSRAGERTDTQYF
TRBJ2-1 - TRBV15 - TGTGCCACCAGCAGAGAAATCGGGACTTGGGAGCAGTTCTTC CATSREIGTWEQFF
TRBJ2-3 TRBD1 TRBV7-6 many TGTGCCAGCAGCAACGGACAGGGCATAGATACGCAGTATTTT CASSNGQGIDTQYF